This T cell receptor beta chain was sequenced for a study of CD8+ T cells in alopecia areata. At the level of the study: Treatment of the treated patients consisted of oral tofacitinib, 5 to 10 mg twice daily.

A few counts support this clone. The antigen remains undetermined. Sequencing relied on a cDNA template that was reverse transcribed from extracted RNA. Libraries were prepared by immunoSEQ multiplex PCR; TCRdb keeps only in-frame clonotypes and omits some of them. The sample lists over 85,000 clones, 41% occurring once. The CDR3 runs 15 residues. The V and J ends lost 5 bases and 5 bases, in that order; junction bases with no gene match: 10. Germline CDR1 reads SGHVS; CDR2 reads FQNEAQ. General study results and limits: Affected lesional scalp, above all in alopecia totalis/universalis, was more clonal than normal scalp.

This chain links TRBV7-8 with TRBJ1-2, with 8 bases matching TRBD1. Sequencing was performed on CD4+ T cells sorted from blood. The sequence came from a human donor with alopecia areata. The CDR3 here is CASSTTTGVSYGYTF. CDR3 nucleotides: TGTGCCAGCAGCACAACGACAGGGGTGTCTTATGGCTACACCTTC. Full variable domain (remainder filled in from reference TRBV7-8 and TRBJ1-2): GAGVSQSPRYKVAKRGQDVALRCDPISGHVSLFWYQQALGQGPEFLTYFQNEAQLDKSGLPSDRFFAERPEGSVSTLKIQRTQQEDSAVYLCASSTTTGVSYGYTFGSGTRLTVV.